Included here is one T cell receptor beta chain sequence, with context. Its binding antigen is unknown. No clone much larger than this one lies a single base away; base qualities are absent. These data come from a study of blood T cell repertoires in COVID-19 (TCRdb year 2020). Context from the whole study: The collaborator samples originated in the United States, Italy and Spain and spanned the acute and convalescent phases of COVID-19. The material from the prospective study consisted of cDNA or gDNA derived from T cells, B-cell-depleted T cells, or PBMCs. The dataset comprised deeply sampled blood TCRbeta repertoires from subjects exposed to, actively infected with, or recovered from COVID-19. A freely available public database, intended as a resource for researchers studying the immune response to SARS-CoV-2, is where the repertoires were released. Samples were obtained from the ongoing ImmuneRACE study (first 160 participants) and from some 1,200 subjects provided by 6 global collaborators. Sample metadata almost always included a de-identified subject ID, COVID-19 status, age in years and sex. Where available, HLA class I and class II types were taken from metadata supplied by the sample provider and were not determined by assay-based typing.

The collaborating institutions used their own protocols to collect whole blood in K2EDTA tubes. For TCRbeta analysis, collaborator samples were shipped as frozen whole blood, as isolated PBMCs, or as DNA extracted from either sample type. V trim: 1 base; J trim: 3 bases; unmatched bases: 4. As encoded in the germline V gene (reference sequence), CDR1 is GTSNPN while CDR2 is SVGIG. Counted from cysteine to phenylalanine, this CDR3 has 14 amino acids. Only the CDR3 DNA stays, 42 bases, in frame from base 1. What the work shows at the level of the full study, not this receptor alone: Clinical and demographic metadata were provided uncurated, with the amount varying by source and participant.

TCRbeta CDR3 regions were amplified from genomic DNA by means of the immunoSEQ Assay, a bias-controlled multiplex PCR. Per the authors' processing: Within the assay, amplification of reference gene primers was used to estimate how many nucleated cells each sample contained. To quantify the absolute abundance of each unique TCRbeta CDR3 rearrangement, sequence reads were collapsed and filtered. For each sample, productive Simpson clonality was calculated as the square root of Simpson's diversity index across productive rearrangements. TCRdb retrieved this table from immuneACCESS and kept in-frame rearrangements only. Not all clones are present; in checked studies, unresolved V genes account for under half, and no reason is known for the remainder. V and J calls and clone size are as listed in that table; D and trimming were resolved from the DNA. Here the sample has nearly 35,000 clones; about 88% occur a single time. 60% to 65% of the sample goes to the ten largest clones.

The rearrangement joined TRBV30 to TRBJ2-3, with TRBD2 identical over 7 junction bases. Sequencing was performed on peripheral blood. This receptor was taken from a man in his 70s with acute or convalescent COVID-19. The nucleotide sequence is given as TGTGCCTGGAGTGGTAGCGGGCCTACAGATACGCAGTATTTT. The resulting protein is CAWSGSGPTDTQYF.